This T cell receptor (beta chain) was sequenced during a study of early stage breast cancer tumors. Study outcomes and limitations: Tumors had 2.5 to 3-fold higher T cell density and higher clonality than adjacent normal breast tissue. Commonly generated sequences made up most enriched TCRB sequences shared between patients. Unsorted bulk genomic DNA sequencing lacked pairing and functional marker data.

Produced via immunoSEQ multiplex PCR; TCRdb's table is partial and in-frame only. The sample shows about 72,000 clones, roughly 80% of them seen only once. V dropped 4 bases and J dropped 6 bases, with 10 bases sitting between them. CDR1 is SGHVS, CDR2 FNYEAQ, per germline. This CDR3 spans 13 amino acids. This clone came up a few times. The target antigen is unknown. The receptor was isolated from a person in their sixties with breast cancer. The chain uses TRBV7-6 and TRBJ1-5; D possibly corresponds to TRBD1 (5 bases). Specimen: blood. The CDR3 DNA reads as TGTGCCAGCAGCTGGTCGCAGGGTCAGCCCCAGCATTTT. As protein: CASSWSQGQPQHF.